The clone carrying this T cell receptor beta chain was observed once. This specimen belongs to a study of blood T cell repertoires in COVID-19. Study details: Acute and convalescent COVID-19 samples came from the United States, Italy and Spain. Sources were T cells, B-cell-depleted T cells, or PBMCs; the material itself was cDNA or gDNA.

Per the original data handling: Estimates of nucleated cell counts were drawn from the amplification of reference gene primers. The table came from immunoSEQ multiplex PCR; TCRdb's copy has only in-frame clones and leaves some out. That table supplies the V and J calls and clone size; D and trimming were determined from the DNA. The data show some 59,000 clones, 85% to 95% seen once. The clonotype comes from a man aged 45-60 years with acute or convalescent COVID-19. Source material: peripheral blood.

CDR3 sequence: CASSPRRNTEAFF. As DNA, the CDR3 is TGCGCCAGCAGCCCCCGCAGGAACACTGAAGCTTTCTTT. The rearrangement links TRBV4-1 to TRBJ1-1; D is undetermined. Per germline, CDR1 MGHRA and CDR2 YSYEKL. The CDR3 is made up of 13 amino acids. V shed 4 bases and J shed 1 base, with 7 bases lying between them.